These 27 T cell receptor beta chains originate from one sample sequenced in a study of neoadjuvant anti-PD-1 for oral cavity cancer. This table comes from immunoSEQ multiplex PCR, and its TCRdb copy is limited to in-frame clones, with some not included. This table holds roughly 67,000 clones, around four fifths found once. This specimen was PBMCs, taken before nivolumab (anti-PD-1) treatment. The source is a person between 40 and 85 years old with oral cavity squamous cell carcinoma.

V is TRBV5-1 and J is TRBJ2-4, with no clear D. Germline values: CDR1 SGHRS, CDR2 YFSETQ. V was clipped by 0 bases and J by 5 bases, with 3 bases between them. The CDR3 is 12 residues long. The CDR3 sequence: CASSLDENIQYF. The CDR3 bases are TGCGCCAGCAGCTTGGATGAAAACATTCAGTACTTC.

In this sample, this clone turned up once. The V gene is TRBV7-2, the J gene TRBJ1-5; 9 bases agree with TRBD1. The CDR3 totals 15 residues. The ends lost 1 base at V and 6 bases at J; junction bases unmatched: 4. Germline lookup yields CDR1 SGHTA and CDR2 FQGNSA. The CDR3 is CASSLEGQGGQPQHF. The DNA for the CDR3 is TGTGCCAGCAGCTTAGAGGGACAGGGAGGTCAGCCCCAGCATTTT.

This chain joins TRBV6-5 and TRBJ1-2, with TRBD1 as a possible D gene (5 bases). Looked up from germline, CDR1 is MNHEY and CDR2 is SVGAGI. V was trimmed by 0 bases and J by 4 bases, leaving 12 bases between them. The CDR3 consists of 15 residues. The CDR3 region is CASSYSRGGGYGYTF. The CDR3 DNA follows: TGTGCCAGCAGTTACTCGAGGGGAGGAGGCTATGGCTACACCTTC.

The chain carries TRBV7-3 and TRBJ2-1, with a possible D match to TRBD1 (6 bases). Trimming stripped 5 bases from V and 6 bases from J, with 11 bases between. Germline V gives CDR1 SGHTA, CDR2 FQGTGA. The CDR3 sequence is 13 residues long. CDR3 sequence reads: CASSMTGINEQFF. CDR3 DNA sequence: TGTGCCAGCAGCATGACAGGTATCAATGAGCAGTTCTTC. The full variable domain, rest sourced from reference TRBV7-3 and TRBJ2-1, is GAGVSQTPSNKVTEKGKYVELRCDPISGHTALYWYRQSLGQGPEFLIYFQGTGAADDSGLPNDRFFAVRPEGSVSTLKIQRTERGDSAVYLCASSMTGINEQFFGPGTRLTVL.

The chain combines TRBV27 with TRBJ1-5; TRBD1 might be the D (6 bases). CDR1 and CDR2 (germline): MNHEY, SMNVEV (reference sequence). With 7 bases removed from V and 0 bases from J, the gap between germline ends came to 19 bases. The CDR3 contains 17 residues. DNA of the CDR3: TGTGCCAGCAAGTTTACGTGGGACAACGATAGCAATCAGCCCCAGCATTTT. Its protein product is CASKFTWDNDSNQPQHF.

The genes are TRBV5-4 and TRBJ2-4; possible D gene TRBD2, 5 bases. The germline V and J ends were trimmed by 4 bases and 6 bases, with 26 bases remaining between them. This CDR3 has 18 amino acids. The germline CDR1 and CDR2 sequences are SGHNT and YYREEE (reference sequence). The CDR3 region has the DNA TGTGCCAGCAGCCTATTCACCGGGTTAACGGGGATCGGAAACATTCAGTACTTC. Its protein is CASSLFTGLTGIGNIQYF.

The V gene is TRBV15, the J gene TRBJ2-1; weak D call: TRBD2 (6 bases). Germline values: CDR1 LNHNV, CDR2 YYDKDF (reference sequence). Trimming removed 3 bases at V and 4 bases at J, with 13 bases between. There are 15 residues in the CDR3. CDR3 DNA: TGTGCCACCAGCAGGTCGGGACTTGAATACAATGAGCAGTTCTTC. This translates into CATSRSGLEYNEQFF.

The V gene is TRBV27, the J gene TRBJ1-1; D possibly corresponds to TRBD1 (5 bases). V lost 6 bases and J 0 bases, leaving 17 bases between the germline ends. This CDR3 has 16 residues. The V gene's germline CDR1 is MNHEY and CDR2 SMNVEV (reference sequence). In DNA, the CDR3 is TGTGCCAGCAGCCGTGGGACCCCGTTCATGAACACTGAAGCTTTCTTT. As protein: CASSRGTPFMNTEAFF.

The chain is built from TRBV2 and TRBJ1-4, with TRBD1 matching over 11 bases. CDR3 size: 14 residues. The V segment lost 11 bases and the J segment 0 bases; nucleotides outside the gene matches: 2. Germline V CDR1 and CDR2: SNHLY, FYNNEI. The CDR3 region is CAGQGASTNEKLFF. CDR3 bases: TGTGCCGGACAGGGGGCTTCAACTAATGAAAAACTGTTTTTT.

The J gene is TRBJ2-5, the V gene TRBV5-1, with a possible D match to TRBD2 (5 bases). The CDR3 spans 13 residues. Germline CDR1 reads SGHRS; CDR2 reads YFSETQ. The germline V and J ends were trimmed by 4 bases and 1 base, with 8 bases remaining between them. CDR3 sequence reads: CASSGELQETQYF. CDR3 DNA: TGCGCCAGCAGCGGGGAGCTCCAAGAGACCCAGTACTTC.

This clone has only a few counts. The chain carries TRBV11-2 and TRBJ2-7; D gene uncertain. Germline V lookup: CDR1 SGHAT, CDR2 FQNNGV. Trimming stripped 5 bases from V and 4 bases from J, with 15 bases between. The CDR3 extends over 14 amino acids. The CDR3 nucleotides read TGTGCCAGCAGCCCCGCCTTCCGGGCTTACGAGCAGTACTTC. It yields the protein CASSPAFRAYEQYF. Complete variable domain (other parts from reference TRBV11-2 and TRBJ2-7): EAGVAQSPRYKIIEKRQSVAFWCNPISGHATLYWYQQILGQGPKLLIQFQNNGVVDDSQLPKDRFSAERLKGVDSTLKIQPAKLEDSAVYLCASSPAFRAYEQYFGPGTRLTVT.

This chain's CDR3 is CASSLSSVTDTQYF. The CDR3 DNA follows: TGTGCCAGCAGCTTATCCTCCGTCACAGATACGCAGTATTTT. The chain employs TRBV7-9 and TRBJ2-3; D uncertain. Germline values: CDR1 SEHNR, CDR2 FQNEAQ (reference sequence). This CDR3 is 14 amino acids long. The ends were cut back, 2 bases at V and 2 bases at J, with 8 bases in the middle.

This clone came up a few times. V and J are TRBV4-1 and TRBJ1-1, with a possible D match to TRBD1 (5 bases). This CDR3 region has 16 residues. V gave up 4 bases and J gave up 3 bases, with 18 bases separating them. Germline CDR1 reads MGHRA; CDR2 reads YSYEKL. The DNA of the CDR3 is TGCGCCAGCAGCCCGGGGTCCGGGGCCCGGGACACTGAAGCTTTCTTT. This translates into CASSPGSGARDTEAFF.

The chain has TRBV6-1 and TRBJ1-1, with a tentative D call TRBD1 (5 bases). Trimming took 0 bases from V and 2 from J, leaving 7 bases between them. The CDR3 is made up of 14 amino acids. Germline V gene lookup returns CDR1 MNHNS and CDR2 SASEGT. The CDR3 spells CASSEARGNTEAFF. CDR3 in DNA: TGTGCCAGCAGTGAAGCGAGGGGCAACACTGAAGCTTTCTTT.

The chain carries TRBV6-5 and TRBJ1-1; 7 bases are a match to TRBD1. Trimming at V came to 6 bases and at J to 6 bases, leaving 7 bases not matched to a gene. CDR1 and CDR2 (germline): MNHEY, SVGAGI. The CDR3 has 13 amino acids. The CDR3 coding sequence is TGTGCCAGCAGCCCGGACAGGAGGGCTGAAGCTTTCTTT. Its translation is CASSPDRRAEAFF.

The sample holds a few counts of this clone. The rearrangement uses TRBV29-1 and TRBJ2-7; TRBD2 matches at 7 bases. This CDR3 is built from 14 residues. The V and J ends lost 3 bases and 2 bases, in that order; junction bases with no gene match: 7. The germline V gene encodes CDR1 SQVTM and CDR2 ANQGSEA. CDR3 loop: CSVDGGREPYEQYF. The CDR3 nucleotides read TGCAGCGTTGATGGCGGGAGAGAACCCTACGAGCAGTACTTC.

This chain joins TRBV27 and TRBJ2-7; the D gene is possibly TRBD1 (6 bases). V was trimmed by 2 bases and J by 3 bases, leaving 8 bases between them. CDR1 is MNHEY, CDR2 SMNVEV, per germline (reference sequence). The CDR3 loop spans 13 amino acids. The CDR3 region is CASSLTGYYEQYF. The DNA for the CDR3 is TGTGCCAGCAGTTTAACAGGGTACTACGAGCAGTACTTC.

The chain is built from TRBV7-8 and TRBJ1-1, with D tentatively TRBD1 (6 bases). Per germline, CDR1 SGHVS and CDR2 FQNEAQ. The V and J ends lost 5 bases and 5 bases respectively, with 18 bases between them. This CDR3 is built from 15 residues. CDR3 amino acids: CASSQRRTVETEAFF. The CDR3 nucleotides read TGTGCCAGCAGCCAACGGAGGACAGTAGAAACTGAAGCTTTCTTT.

The rearrangement joins TRBV6-1 to TRBJ1-2; 11 positions match TRBD1. Germline CDR1 reads MNHNS; CDR2 reads SASEGT. Trimming at V came to 10 bases and at J to 4 bases, leaving 8 bases not matched to a gene. The CDR3 totals 14 residues. The CDR3 spells CAKIGQGASYGYTF. The CDR3 DNA follows: TGTGCCAAGATAGGACAGGGGGCGTCCTATGGCTACACCTTC.

The gene calls are TRBV5-6 and TRBJ1-4; a possible D gene is TRBD1 (5 bases). Germline assignment: CDR1 SGHDT and CDR2 YYEEEE. The CDR3 covers 14 residues. V shed 5 bases and J shed 4 bases, with 12 bases lying between them. DNA of the CDR3: TGTGCCAGCAGTGGGGGTCCTCGTAATGAAAAACTGTTTTTT. This gives the protein CASSGGPRNEKLFF.

This clone has a handful of counts. The V gene is TRBV6-5, the J gene TRBJ2-4; tentatively, D is TRBD1 (5 bases). Trimming removed 4 bases at V and 0 bases at J, with 13 bases between. This CDR3 spans 16 amino acids. The germline CDR1 and CDR2 sequences are MNHEY and SVGAGI. The DNA of the CDR3 is TGTGCCAGCAGTTGGACAAACTTACTAGCCAAAAACATTCAGTACTTC. It codes for CASSWTNLLAKNIQYF.

The rearrangement uses TRBV28 and TRBJ2-1; the D gene could be TRBD1 or TRBD2 (5 bases each). The length of the CDR3 is 16 residues. V dropped 5 bases and J dropped 5 bases, with 19 bases sitting between them. Germline CDR1 MDHEN, CDR2 SYDVKM. CDR3 sequence (DNA): TGTGCCAGCAGTCCCTCCGGGGCGAGTGGGGACAATGAGCAGTTCTTC. Translated, it gives CASSPSGASGDNEQFF.

The chain has TRBV5-8 and TRBJ1-1; no firm D call. Germline-derived CDR1 and CDR2 are SGHTS and YDEGEE. The CDR3 has 13 residues. The V and J ends lost 0 bases and 1 base respectively, with 4 bases between them. The CDR3 loop reads CASSLAGNTEAFF. CDR3 in DNA: TGTGCCAGCAGCTTGGCGGGGAACACTGAAGCTTTCTTT.

V is TRBV12-5 and J is TRBJ1-5; D call uncertain. From germline, CDR1 is LGHNT and CDR2 FRNRAP. Deletions cut 3 bases from V and 5 bases from J, with 8 bases between. This CDR3 region has 13 residues. The CDR3 spells CASGFDRDQPQHF. CDR3 sequence (DNA): TGTGCTAGTGGTTTTGACCGGGATCAGCCCCAGCATTTT.

The chain couples TRBV27 to TRBJ1-1; D gene unclear. The CDR3 length is 13 residues. V shed 2 bases and J shed 6 bases, with 10 bases lying between them. Germline CDR1 is MNHEY and CDR2 is SMNVEV (reference sequence). CDR3 in amino acids: CASSLRSSSEAFF. For the CDR3, the DNA is TGTGCCAGCAGTTTAAGGTCCAGTTCTGAAGCTTTCTTT.

V is TRBV30 and J is TRBJ2-7, with 8 bases lining up with TRBD1. From germline, CDR1 is GTSNPN and CDR2 SVGIG (reference sequence). Trimming removed 2 bases from V and 2 bases from J; junction bases left unmatched: 8. The CDR3 covers 15 residues. In nucleotides, the CDR3 is TGTGCCTGGAGTTACCGGACAGGGAAGACCTACGAGCAGTACTTC. This sequence encodes CAWSYRTGKTYEQYF.

The CDR3 sequence: CASSPGSYTF. The CDR3 DNA follows: TGTGCCAGCAGCCCCGGGAGCTACACCTTC. This chain joins TRBV7-9 and TRBJ1-2; the D is unclear. The CDR3 length is 10 residues. In germline, CDR1 is SEHNR, CDR2 FQNEAQ (reference sequence). Trimming pared 5 bases from V and 9 bases from J, leaving 7 bases between.